Listed here are 23 T cell receptor beta chains from one sample, sequenced in a study of blood T cell repertoires in COVID-19. Clones were sequenced by immunoSEQ multiplex PCR, and TCRdb holds only the in-frame ones, with some missing. This sample has around 140,000 clones, with approximately 86% found just once. Material: peripheral blood. Every receptor here comes from a man between 70 and 80 years old with acute or convalescent COVID-19.

This chain joins TRBV29-1 and TRBJ2-7; 8 bases are shared with TRBD2. V lost 4 bases and J lost 2; bases outside the gene matches: 16. CDR1 SQVTM and CDR2 ANQGSEA come from the germline V gene. This CDR3 contains 17 residues. CDR3 in DNA: TGCAGCGTTGCTGGAGGAGCGGGAGAATCGAAGACCTACGAGCAGTACTTC. The encoded protein is CSVAGGAGESKTYEQYF.

The chain joins TRBV5-6 to TRBJ1-2; no reliable D call. This CDR3 spans 13 amino acids. Trimming left V 2 bases short and J 5 bases short, with 10 bases between. Germline-derived CDR1 and CDR2 are SGHDT and YYEEEE. CDR3 DNA sequence: TGTGCCAGCAGCTTTGGGCGTGGGTATGGCTACACCTTC. Protein sequence: CASSFGRGYGYTF.

The genes are TRBV7-3 and TRBJ2-7, with D tentatively TRBD2 (6 bases). The germline V and J ends were trimmed by 3 bases and 4 bases, with 16 bases remaining between them. CDR1 SGHTA and CDR2 FQGTGA come from the germline V gene. The CDR3 covers 15 residues. The chain's CDR3 is CASSFGTPKLYEQYF. CDR3 DNA: TGTGCCAGCAGCTTCGGGACTCCCAAACTTTACGAGCAGTACTTC.

The chain employs TRBV5-4 and TRBJ2-7; TRBD1 matches 7 bases. Germline CDR1 is SGHNT and CDR2 is YYREEE (reference sequence). V shed 5 bases, J shed 3 bases, and the junction held 11 bases outside the gene matches. The CDR3 is 15 amino acids. This CDR3 is CASRVQGTAFYEQYF. DNA for the CDR3: TGTGCCAGCAGGGTACAGGGGACGGCTTTCTACGAGCAGTACTTC. The whole variable domain, remainder taken from reference TRBV5-4 and TRBJ2-7, is ETGVTQSPTHLIKTRGQQVTLRCSSQSGHNTVSWYQQALGQGPQFIFQYYREEENGRGNFPPRFSGLQFPNYSSELNVNALELDDSALYLCASRVQGTAFYEQYFGPGTRLTVT.

This sequence joins TRBV6-1 and TRBJ2-5; D is uncertain. This CDR3 has 15 amino acids. V gave up 0 bases and J gave up 0 bases, with 8 bases separating them. Germline CDR1 reads MNHNS; CDR2 reads SASEGT. The CDR3 DNA follows: TGTGCCAGCAGTGAAGCCTTCGACAACCAAGAGACCCAGTACTTC. Its translation is CASSEAFDNQETQYF.

The chain recombines TRBV6-2 or TRBV6-3 with TRBJ2-3, with 8 bases aligning to TRBD2. The CDR3 is made up of 15 amino acids. V dropped 5 bases and J dropped 2; count of bases not matched to a gene: 6. In germline, CDR1 is MNHEY, CDR2 SVGEGT. CDR3 nucleotide sequence: TGTGCCAGCAGTCGGACTAGCAGCTTCACAGATACGCAGTATTTT. Translation gives CASSRTSSFTDTQYF.

The chain employs TRBV3-1 (or the pseudogene TRBV3-2) and TRBJ1-2; D is unresolved. The V gene's germline CDR1 is LGHDT and CDR2 YNNKEL (reference sequence). The length of the CDR3 is 13 residues. V was cut by 6 bases and J by 3 bases, with 11 bases left in between. CDR3 loop: CASSAGRDYGYTF. The CDR3 DNA reads TGTGCCAGCAGTGCCGGGAGGGACTATGGCTACACCTTC.

The chain has TRBV19 and TRBJ2-2, with 11 bases matching TRBD2. V lost 10 bases, J lost 1 base, and 11 bases stayed unmatched. CDR3 length: 17 residues. Per the germline V gene, CDR1 is LNHDA and CDR2 is SQIVND (reference sequence). The CDR3 sequence: CAIHPLAGGLNTGELFF. The CDR3 DNA reads TGTGCCATTCACCCTCTAGCGGGAGGACTGAACACCGGGGAGCTGTTTTTT.

The rearrangement joins TRBV27 to TRBJ2-7; 9 bases map to TRBD1. V lost 2 bases to trimming and J lost 4 bases; unmatched junction nucleotides: 12. The CDR3 covers 17 residues. Germline values: CDR1 MNHEY, CDR2 SMNVEV (reference sequence). CDR3 residues: CASSLGTGWLLIYEQYF. The CDR3 nucleotides read TGTGCCAGCAGTTTAGGGACAGGGTGGTTGCTAATTTACGAGCAGTACTTC.

This clone was detected a few times. The chain couples TRBV7-2 to TRBJ2-2; D is undetermined. Trimming shortened V by 3 bases and J by 1 base, and 6 bases separated the two germline ends. The germline CDR1 and CDR2 sequences are SGHTA and FQGNSA. The CDR3 contains 14 residues. This CDR3 reads CASSFAGNTGELFF. In nucleotides, the CDR3 is TGTGCCAGCAGCTTCGCAGGGAACACCGGGGAGCTGTTTTTT.

Only one count was recorded for this clone. V and J are TRBV6-5 and TRBJ1-4; no clear D. Germline V gives CDR1 MNHEY, CDR2 SVGAGI. The CDR3 totals 14 residues. V was cut by 7 bases and J by 0 bases, with 9 bases left in between. The CDR3 region is CASTISATNEKLFF. CDR3 bases: TGTGCCAGCACTATCTCTGCAACTAATGAAAAACTGTTTTTT.

The CDR3: CASSQVYTSPLHF. The CDR3 nucleotides read TGCGCCAGCAGCCAAGTTTACACTTCACCCCTCCACTTT. This chain connects TRBV4-1 to TRBJ1-6; D remains unclear. Germline V gene lookup returns CDR1 MGHRA and CDR2 YSYEKL. The germline V and J ends were trimmed by 1 base and 9 bases, with 7 bases remaining between them. CDR3 length: 13 residues.

The chain uses TRBV6-5 and TRBJ2-6, with a weak D call TRBD1 (5 bases). The germline gives CDR1 MNHEY, CDR2 SVGAGI. This CDR3 has 14 amino acids. V lost 10 bases to trimming and J lost 0 bases, with 10 bases between them. The CDR3 DNA reads TGTGCCACCAGGCAGGGCTCTGGGGCCAACGTCCTGACTTTC. Translated, it gives CATRQGSGANVLTF.

V usage is TRBV28 and J usage is TRBJ2-1; 9 nucleotides agree with TRBD2. This CDR3 is 14 amino acids long. V was pared by 7 bases and J by 3 bases, with 4 bases of the junction left unmatched. Germline V gene lookup returns CDR1 MDHEN and CDR2 SYDVKM. CDR3 amino acids: CASKLAGRYNEQFF. The DNA of the CDR3 is TGTGCCAGCAAGCTAGCGGGACGCTACAATGAGCAGTTCTTC.

The gene calls are TRBV11-2 and TRBJ2-2, with a tentative D call TRBD2 (6 bases). CDR3 length: 14 residues. Germline CDR1 and CDR2: SGHAT and FQNNGV. V gave up 5 bases and J gave up 9 bases, with 16 bases separating them. CDR3 sequence reads: CASSEGLPGRELFF. DNA for the CDR3: TGTGCCAGCAGCGAGGGACTCCCAGGACGGGAGCTGTTTTTT. The full variable domain, with the rest looked up from reference TRBV11-2 and TRBJ2-2, is EAGVAQSPRYKIIEKRQSVAFWCNPISGHATLYWYQQILGQGPKLLIQFQNNGVVDDSQLPKDRFSAERLKGVDSTLKIQPAKLEDSAVYLCASSEGLPGRELFFGEGSRLTVL.

This chain connects TRBV27 to TRBJ1-5; 8 bases are shared with TRBD1. Germline V CDR1 and CDR2: MNHEY, SMNVEV (reference sequence). After removal of 3 bases from V and 1 base from J, the junction contained 11 bases not matched to a gene. CDR3 length: 18 residues. CDR3 sequence (DNA): TGTGCCAGCAGTTTTTCTGGTGTATGGGACAGGAGCAATCAGCCCCAGCATTTT. It yields the protein CASSFSGVWDRSNQPQHF.

The chain carries TRBV18 and TRBJ1-3, with D possibly matching TRBD1 (5 bases). This CDR3 is 15 amino acids long. V dropped 2 bases and J dropped 4 bases, with 12 bases sitting between them. CDR1 is KGHSH, CDR2 LQKENI, per germline. The CDR3 protein is CASSPGQGAGNTIYF. The CDR3 DNA reads as TGTGCCAGCTCACCAGGGCAGGGCGCGGGAAACACCATATATTTT. The full variable domain, with the rest looked up from reference TRBV18 and TRBJ1-3, is NAGVMQNPRHLVRRRGQEARLRCSPMKGHSHVYWYRQLPEEGLKFMVYLQKENIIDESGMPKERFSAEFPKEGPSILRIQQVVRGDSAAYFCASSPGQGAGNTIYFGEGSWLTVV.

The rearrangement uses TRBV19 and TRBJ2-2; 14 nucleotides align to TRBD2. CDR3 size: 16 residues. After removal of 6 bases from V and 5 bases from J, the junction contained 5 bases not matched to a gene. Germline CDR1 and CDR2: LNHDA and SQIVND (reference sequence). CDR3 in DNA: TGTGCCAGTAGCCTTAGGACTAGCGGGAGGACCGGGGAGCTGTTTTTT. Encoded protein: CASSLRTSGRTGELFF.

This clone came up once. The CDR3 region is CAISVSFQLGGAGETQYF. CDR3 nucleotide sequence: TGTGCCATCAGTGTATCGTTCCAGTTAGGGGGGGCTGGGGAGACCCAGTACTTC. V usage is TRBV10-3 and J usage is TRBJ2-5, with D perhaps matching TRBD2 (7 bases). This CDR3 has 18 amino acids. V shed 4 bases and J shed 5 bases, with 26 bases lying between them. The germline V gene has CDR1 ENHRY and CDR2 SYGVKD.

The rearrangement links TRBV27 to TRBJ1-5; tentative D call: TRBD1 (6 bases). This CDR3 comprises 16 residues. CDR1 and CDR2 (germline): MNHEY, SMNVEV (reference sequence). V was trimmed by 6 bases and J by 4 bases, leaving 19 bases between them. The CDR3 coding sequence is TGTGCCAGCAGACTCTTAAGGGGGGGGCGGAATCAGCCCCAGCATTTT. Amino acids: CASRLLRGGRNQPQHF.

This clone was recorded only once. V gene TRBV6-1 combines with J gene TRBJ1-3, with D perhaps TRBD1 (6 bases). CDR1 and CDR2 (germline): MNHNS, SASEGT. This CDR3 comprises 16 residues. Trimming took 3 bases from V and 4 from J, leaving 16 bases between them. Here the CDR3 reads CASSDQSGGEGNTIYF. DNA for the CDR3: TGTGCCAGCAGTGACCAGTCGGGGGGCGAAGGAAACACCATATATTTT.

The chain joins TRBV4-1 to TRBJ1-1; D is unclear. The CDR3 totals 16 residues. Germline loops: CDR1 MGHRA, CDR2 YSYEKL. Trimming took 1 base from V and 8 from J, leaving 20 bases between them. The CDR3 DNA reads TGCGCCAGCAGCCAAGCCATAGATTCGGGTTCTCCCGAAGCTTTCTTT. This encodes CASSQAIDSGSPEAFF.

J is TRBJ2-5 and V is TRBV5-4; D is uncertain. The germline gives CDR1 SGHNT, CDR2 YYREEE (reference sequence). The CDR3 contains 16 residues. Trimming took 0 bases from V and 0 from J, leaving 12 bases between them. Here the CDR3 DNA reads TGTGCCAGCAGCTTGGGGCCACGCGAGGACCAAGAGACCCAGTACTTC. It yields the protein CASSLGPREDQETQYF. Full variable domain (missing parts from reference TRBV5-4 and TRBJ2-5): ETGVTQSPTHLIKTRGQQVTLRCSSQSGHNTVSWYQQALGQGPQFIFQYYREEENGRGNFPPRFSGLQFPNYSSELNVNALELDDSALYLCASSLGPREDQETQYFGPGTRLLVL.